These T cell receptor beta chains were read from a single sample in a study of immune evolution from preneoplasia to lung adenocarcinoma. Generated by immunoSEQ multiplex PCR, the TCRdb table keeps only in-frame clones and is missing some. Among over 4,000 clones listed, about 80% were seen once. Sequences were obtained from FFPE minimally invasive lung adenocarcinoma tissue. These receptors were taken from a person aged 70 to 85 with lung adenocarcinoma. The CDR3 runs from the conserved cysteine through the conserved F or W. A D gene is named only where the DNA matches it firmly. Size values are once, few and many counts, or a class for expanded clones, and some rows have none.

clone_size j_call v_call d_call cdr3_nt cdr3_aa
- TRBJ2-1 TRBV18 - TGTGCCAGCTCACCACTTACTGGCGGGAATGAGCAGTTCTTC CASSPLTGGNEQFF
- TRBJ2-1 TRBV15 - TGTGCCACCAGCGGATACAGGGAGTCCTACAATGAGCAGTTCTTC CATSGYRESYNEQFF
- TRBJ2-3 TRBV5-1 - TGCGCCAGCAGCTTGGACTCAGATACGCAGTATTTT CASSLDSDTQYF
- TRBJ1-5 TRBV30 - TGTGCCTGGAAGAGGGACGATAATCAGCCCCAGCATTTT CAWKRDDNQPQHF
- TRBJ2-7 TRBV18 TRBD1 TGTGCCAGCTCACCACGACAGGGTGGGTTGATCGAGCAGTACTTC CASSPRQGGLIEQYF
- TRBJ2-1 TRBV5-1 - TGCGCCAGCAGCTTCGCCGGGATGGATGAGCAGTTCTTC CASSFAGMDEQFF
- TRBJ2-3 TRBV11-2 - TGTGCCAGCAGCTTTTCCGGGACCTCGTGGGATACGCAGTATTTT CASSFSGTSWDTQYF
- TRBJ2-7 TRBV30 - TGTGCCTGGAGTTTCGGTGGCGAGCAGTACTTC CAWSFGGEQYF
- TRBJ2-2 TRBV11-3 - TGTGCCAGCAGCTTAGGTACAAGTAACACCGGGGAGCTGTTTTTT CASSLGTSNTGELFF
few TRBJ1-5 TRBV6-1 - TGTGCCAGCTCAGAGGGCAATCAGCCCCAGCATTTT CASSEGNQPQHF
- TRBJ1-5 TRBV6-1 - TGTGCCAGCAGTGAAATTTCATCTATCAATCAGCCCCAGCATTTT CASSEISSINQPQHF
- TRBJ2-7 TRBV6-5 - TGTGCCAGCAGCCCGAACCTTCTCCTATACGAGCAGTACTTC CASSPNLLLYEQYF
- TRBJ1-4 TRBV6-1 - TGTGCCAGCAGTGCCGGGGGTAATGAAAAACTGTTTTTT CASSAGGNEKLFF